One and the same sample provided the 16 T cell receptor beta chains below, sequenced in a study of blood T cell repertoires in COVID-19 (dated by TCRdb to the early 2020s). Libraries were built with the immunoSEQ multiplex PCR assay. TCRdb carries this immuneACCESS record with in-frame sequences only. Its versions omit some clonotypes, under half of them owing to an unresolved V gene in the studies checked, with the rest unexplained. The sample contains 200,000 to 300,000 clones, nearly 90% of them found a single time. The ten largest make up 0.7% of the sample. Material for sequencing was peripheral blood. These TCRs come from a human donor in a cohort sampled during active COVID-19.

This clone came up a few times. The chain uses TRBV6-5 and TRBJ1-1; D uncertain. The CDR3 spans 14 residues. The ends were cut back, 0 bases at V and 1 base at J, with 6 bases in the middle. The germline gives CDR1 MNHEY, CDR2 SVGAGI. The CDR3 loop is CASSYSGKNTEAFF. The DNA of the CDR3 is TGTGCCAGCAGTTACTCGGGCAAGAACACTGAAGCTTTCTTT.

V is TRBV24-1 and J is TRBJ2-3; 7 positions agree with TRBD1. The CDR3 runs to 15 residues. Unmatched junction bases numbered 8, after V lost 4 bases and J lost 5 bases. Germline CDR1 reads KGHDR; CDR2 reads SFDVKD. CDR3 in DNA: TGTGCCACCAGTGAACCAATGACAGGGATAGATACGCAGTATTTT. Protein sequence: CATSEPMTGIDTQYF.

The J gene is TRBJ2-7, the V gene TRBV3-1 (or the pseudogene TRBV3-2), with TRBD1 matching over 7 bases. Per germline, CDR1 LGHDT and CDR2 YNNKEL (reference sequence). This CDR3 has 15 residues. Trimming at V came to 0 bases and at J to 3 bases, leaving 5 bases not matched to a gene. The CDR3 reads CASSQEPGQIYEQYF. Here the CDR3 DNA reads TGTGCCAGCAGCCAAGAACCGGGACAGATCTACGAGCAGTACTTC.

The rearrangement joins TRBV2 to TRBJ1-2, with no clear D. Germline CDR1 and CDR2: SNHLY and FYNNEI. The V end lost 7 bases, the J end lost 1 base, and 13 bases lay between the germline ends. The CDR3 length is 14 residues. Written as DNA, the CDR3 is TGTGCCAGCAATCCTCCAGTCTTTAACTATGGCTACACCTTC. This encodes CASNPPVFNYGYTF.

The chain carries TRBV9 and TRBJ2-7, with a weak D call TRBD2 (5 bases). The V gene lost 0 bases and the J gene lost 6 bases, with 13 bases spanning the gap. This CDR3 spans 14 amino acids. Germline CDR1 SGDLS, CDR2 YYNGEE. The CDR3 is CASSVARGPSEQYF. CDR3 in DNA: TGTGCCAGCAGCGTAGCCCGGGGTCCCAGCGAGCAGTACTTC.

The V gene is TRBV7-2, the J gene TRBJ2-1, with a tentative D call TRBD2 (5 bases). Germline loops: CDR1 SGHTA, CDR2 FQGNSA. The CDR3 runs to 14 residues. V was shortened by 4 bases and J by 10 bases, with 17 bases between the two germline ends. The CDR3 nucleotides read TGTGCCAGCAGCTCCGCGCCTACGGAGCGGGAGCAGTTCTTC. This gives the protein CASSSAPTEREQFF.

The chain couples TRBV25-1 to TRBJ2-6; the D gene is possibly TRBD2 (5 bases). CDR3 length: 16 residues. Germline values: CDR1 MGHDK, CDR2 SYGVNS. V was shortened by 1 base and J by 2 bases, with 9 bases between the two germline ends. CDR3 sequence (DNA): TGTGCCAGCAGTGAATTTCGGGGAGCTGGGGCCAACGTCCTGACTTTC. Encoded protein: CASSEFRGAGANVLTF.

The chain recombines TRBV9 with TRBJ2-7; D possibly corresponds to TRBD2 (7 bases). Between the trimmed V and J ends, which lost 7 bases and 3 bases, there was a span of 20 bases. CDR3 length: 15 amino acids. Germline assignment: CDR1 SGDLS and CDR2 YYNGEE. DNA of the CDR3: TGTGCCAGCGGGAGGGGGGGCCTCCGTGACTACGAGCAGTACTTC. It codes for CASGRGGLRDYEQYF.

This sequence joins TRBV19 and TRBJ1-1, with D uncertain. The V and J ends lost 1 base and 5 bases respectively, with 8 bases between them. The V gene's germline CDR1 is LNHDA and CDR2 SQIVND (reference sequence). CDR3 length equals 13 residues. For the CDR3, the DNA is TGTGCCAGTAGTATAGTCGGGAGTACTGAAGCTTTCTTT. Protein sequence: CASSIVGSTEAFF.

The V and J genes are TRBV5-6 and TRBJ2-5; D is uncertain. Per the germline V gene, CDR1 is SGHDT and CDR2 is YYEEEE. This CDR3 region has 16 residues. Trimming stripped 0 bases from V and 2 bases from J, with 14 bases between. The CDR3 is CASSLAGGRRQETQYF. The CDR3 region has the DNA TGTGCCAGCAGCTTGGCAGGTGGTAGAAGGCAAGAGACCCAGTACTTC.

This chain connects TRBV5-1 to TRBJ1-2; 8 bases map to TRBD1. CDR1 and CDR2 (germline): SGHRS, YFSETQ. The V and J ends lost 4 bases and 8 bases, in that order; junction bases with no gene match: 7. The CDR3 sequence is 13 residues long. In DNA form, the CDR3 reads TGCGCCAGCAGCGGACAGGGAGTATGGGGCTACACCTTC. This gives the protein CASSGQGVWGYTF.

J is TRBJ2-3 and V is TRBV7-3; D remains ambiguous. Germline lookup yields CDR1 SGHTA and CDR2 FQGTGA. This CDR3 has 14 residues. V gave up 1 base and J gave up 2 bases, with 7 bases separating them. CDR3 protein: CASSLRANTDTQYF. The CDR3 DNA is TGTGCCAGCAGCTTAAGGGCTAACACAGATACGCAGTATTTT.

J is TRBJ2-7 and V is TRBV24-1, with 11 positions matching TRBD2. The CDR3 runs 13 residues. V shed 7 bases, J shed 6 bases, and the junction held 4 bases outside the gene matches. The V gene's germline CDR1 is KGHDR and CDR2 SFDVKD. CDR3 sequence reads: CATSHGTSGEQYF. The CDR3 DNA reads as TGTGCCACCAGCCACGGGACTAGCGGCGAGCAGTACTTC.

The gene calls are TRBV4-3 and TRBJ1-6; D possibly corresponds to TRBD1 (6 bases). The CDR3 extends over 16 amino acids. From germline, CDR1 is LGHNA and CDR2 YSLEER. V dropped 1 base and J dropped 5 bases, with 12 bases sitting between them. CDR3 in amino acids: CASSQAPGQNNSPLHF. DNA for the CDR3: TGCGCCAGCAGCCAAGCACCGGGACAAAATAATTCACCCCTCCACTTT.

This rearrangement joins TRBV6-1 to TRBJ2-3, with D maybe TRBD1 (6 bases). Trimming removed 3 bases at V and 0 bases at J, with 10 bases between. This CDR3 contains 15 residues. The germline V gene has CDR1 MNHNS and CDR2 SASEGT. CDR3: CASSDPQGSTDTQYF. CDR3 nucleotide sequence: TGTGCCAGCAGTGACCCACAGGGTAGCACAGATACGCAGTATTTT.

The chain employs TRBV7-2 and TRBJ2-7; 8 nucleotides line up with TRBD2. The CDR3 length is 16 residues. Germline V gene data show CDR1 as SGHTA and CDR2 as FQGNSA. The J segment lost 9 bases and the V segment lost 1 base, leaving 14 bases of the junction unmatched. CDR3 protein: CASSLVVAGSPRGQYF. CDR3 coding DNA: TGTGCCAGCAGCTTAGTCGTAGCGGGGTCTCCGCGCGGGCAGTACTTC.